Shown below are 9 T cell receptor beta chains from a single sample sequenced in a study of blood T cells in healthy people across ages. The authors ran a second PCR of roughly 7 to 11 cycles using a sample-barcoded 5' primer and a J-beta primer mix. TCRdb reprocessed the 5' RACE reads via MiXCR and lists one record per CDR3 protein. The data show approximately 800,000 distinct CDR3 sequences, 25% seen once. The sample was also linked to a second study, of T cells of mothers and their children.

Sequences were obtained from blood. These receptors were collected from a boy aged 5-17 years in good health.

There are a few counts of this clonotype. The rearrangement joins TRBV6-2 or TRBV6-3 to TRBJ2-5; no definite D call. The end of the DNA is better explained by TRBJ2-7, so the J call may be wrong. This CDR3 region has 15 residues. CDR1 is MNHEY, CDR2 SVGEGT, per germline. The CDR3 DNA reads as TGTGCCAGCAGTGTCGAGACATGGAGCTCCTACGAGCAGTACTTC. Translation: CASSVETWSSYEQYF.

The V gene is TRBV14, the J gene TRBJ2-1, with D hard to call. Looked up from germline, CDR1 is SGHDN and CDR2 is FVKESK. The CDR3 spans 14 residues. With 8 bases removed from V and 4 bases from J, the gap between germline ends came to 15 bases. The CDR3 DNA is TGTGCCAGCGCCTTAGGATCAAGGTACAATGAGCAGTTCTTC. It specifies CASALGSRYNEQFF. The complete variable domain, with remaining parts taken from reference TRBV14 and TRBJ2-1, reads EAGVTQFPSHSVIEKGQTVTLRCDPISGHDNLYWYRRVMGKEIKFLLHFVKESKQDESGMPNNRFLAERTGGTYSTLKVQPAELEDSGVYFCASALGSRYNEQFFGPGTRLTVL.

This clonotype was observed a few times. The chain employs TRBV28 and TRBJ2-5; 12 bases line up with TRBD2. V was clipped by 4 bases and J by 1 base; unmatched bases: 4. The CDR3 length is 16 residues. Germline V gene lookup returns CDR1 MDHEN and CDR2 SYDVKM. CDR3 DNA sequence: TGTGCCAGCAGTTGGACTAGCGGGACAATCCAAGAGACCCAGTACTTC. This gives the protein CASSWTSGTIQETQYF.

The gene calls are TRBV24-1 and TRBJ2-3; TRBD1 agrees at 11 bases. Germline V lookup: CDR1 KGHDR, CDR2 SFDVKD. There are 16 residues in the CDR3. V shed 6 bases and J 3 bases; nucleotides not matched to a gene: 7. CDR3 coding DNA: TGTGCCACCAGTCCCGGGACAGGGGGAGTAACAGATACGCAGTATTTT. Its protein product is CATSPGTGGVTDTQYF.

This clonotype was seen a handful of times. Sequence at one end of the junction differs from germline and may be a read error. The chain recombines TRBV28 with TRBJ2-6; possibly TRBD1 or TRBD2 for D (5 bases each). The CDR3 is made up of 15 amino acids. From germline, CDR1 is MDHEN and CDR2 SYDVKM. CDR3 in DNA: TGTGCCAGCAGCCCCACTAGTACCGGGGCCAACGTCCCGACTTTC. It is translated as CASSPTSTGANVPTF.

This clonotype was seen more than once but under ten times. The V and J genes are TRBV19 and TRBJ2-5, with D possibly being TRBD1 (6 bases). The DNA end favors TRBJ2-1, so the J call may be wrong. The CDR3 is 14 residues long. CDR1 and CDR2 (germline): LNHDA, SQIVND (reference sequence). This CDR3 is CASSIWGPLNEQFF. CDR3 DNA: TGTGCCAGTAGTATCTGGGGGCCCTTAAATGAGCAGTTCTTC.

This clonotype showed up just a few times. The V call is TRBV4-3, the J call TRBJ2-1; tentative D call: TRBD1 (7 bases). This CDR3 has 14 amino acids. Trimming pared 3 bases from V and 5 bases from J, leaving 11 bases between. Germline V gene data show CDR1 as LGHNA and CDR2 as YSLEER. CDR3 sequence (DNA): TGCGCCAGCAGCCACGACAGGGAGGACAATGAGCAGTTCTTC. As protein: CASSHDREDNEQFF.

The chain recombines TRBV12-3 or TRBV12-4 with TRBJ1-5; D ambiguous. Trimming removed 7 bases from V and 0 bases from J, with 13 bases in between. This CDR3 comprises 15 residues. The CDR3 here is CASTIAGYSNQPQHF. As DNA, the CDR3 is TGTGCCAGCACCATAGCGGGTTATAGCAATCAGCCCCAGCATTTT.

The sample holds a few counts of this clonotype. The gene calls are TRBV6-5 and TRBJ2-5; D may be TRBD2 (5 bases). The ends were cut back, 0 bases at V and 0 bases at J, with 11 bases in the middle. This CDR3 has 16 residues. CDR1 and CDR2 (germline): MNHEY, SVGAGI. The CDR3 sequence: CASSYSELVYQETQYF. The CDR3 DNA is TGTGCCAGCAGTTACTCGGAACTAGTGTACCAAGAGACCCAGTACTTC.